Below, one T cell receptor (beta chain) is given with its context. Its target is unknown. This record belongs to a study of monozygotic twins with inflammatory bowel disease. Following a re-call of the 5' RACE reads, TCRdb has one entry per CDR3 protein and lacks DNA. Its clone listing holds about 380,000 distinct CDR3 sequences. Study results and caveats: Whereas healthy co-twins had higher TCRbeta diversity (inverse Simpson), IBD patients had lower diversity.

Per donor, 2.5 to 3 ml of blood was collected and frozen. This CDR3 has 14 residues. Germline lookup yields CDR1 SGHTA and CDR2 FQGTGA. The sequencing input was blood. V is TRBV7-3 and J is TRBJ1-1; the D call of TRBD1 rests on TCRdb alone, since no DNA is present to check it. The sequence was collected from a human donor with ulcerative colitis or Crohn's disease, or a healthy co-twin of an affected twin (not recorded which). CDR3 sequence: CASSWGGVNTEAFF.